The 8 T cell receptor beta chains presented below share a single source sample, sequenced in a study of T cells after yellow fever vaccination. TCRdb passed the 5' RACE reads through MiXCR, listing each CDR3 protein once. Of hundreds of thousands of distinct CDR3 sequences listed, roughly a sixth are singletons. The specimen comprised PBMCs, sampled before the yellow fever booster vaccination. These receptors were taken from a man aged 18 to 30 who received the YFV17D yellow fever vaccine.

V usage is TRBV12-3 or TRBV12-4 and J usage is TRBJ1-2; D ambiguous. The CDR3 totals 11 residues. V was clipped by 8 bases and J by 5 bases, with 9 bases between them. Written as DNA, the CDR3 is TGTGCCAGCGCAAGTGCTTATGGCTACACCTTC. Translation gives CASASAYGYTF.

This clonotype showed up just a few times. This rearrangement joins TRBV6-5 to TRBJ2-7; D possibly corresponds to TRBD1 (6 bases). The CDR3 covers 15 residues. Looked up from germline, CDR1 is MNHEY and CDR2 is SVGAGI. The V end lost 2 bases, the J end lost 1 base, and 12 bases lay between the germline ends. CDR3 DNA sequence: TGTGCCAGCAGTTACACCGGACAGCGTTCCTACGAGCAGTACTTC. Protein sequence: CASSYTGQRSYEQYF.

At least ten counts were recorded for this clonotype. The J gene is TRBJ2-7, the V gene TRBV7-9, with D tentatively TRBD2 (5 bases). This CDR3 comprises 14 residues. Deletions cut 5 bases from V and 0 bases from J, with 11 bases between. Germline CDR1 and CDR2: SEHNR and FQNEAQ (reference sequence). The CDR3 nucleotides are TGTGCCAGCAGCCCGCCGGGGAGCTCCTACGAGCAGTACTTC. It translates to CASSPPGSSYEQYF.

For this clonotype: One junction end disagrees with the germline gene, perhaps due to a read error. The chain employs TRBV10-2 and TRBJ1-3; D uncertain. There are 15 residues in the CDR3. The germline gives CDR1 WSHSY, CDR2 SAAADI. The CDR3 region is CASSVGNQMGSTIYF. DNA of the CDR3: TGCGCCAGCAGCGTTGGAAACCAGATGGGAAGCACCATATATTTT.

This clonotype was detected a few times. The genes are TRBV7-9 and TRBJ1-1; D is undetermined. Deletions cut 1 base from V and 1 base from J, with 7 bases between. The CDR3 runs 14 residues. Germline assignment: CDR1 SEHNR and CDR2 FQNEAQ (reference sequence). DNA of the CDR3: TGTGCCAGCAGCTTAGAATTCGCGAACACTGAAGCTTTCTTT. Protein: CASSLEFANTEAFF.

This clonotype was recorded many times. The chain has TRBV4-3 and TRBJ2-5; unclear D gene. Trimming shortened V by 0 bases and J by 7 bases, and 9 bases separated the two germline ends. This CDR3 contains 13 residues. The germline V gene has CDR1 LGHNA and CDR2 YSLEER. CDR3 sequence reads: CASSQEALGTQYF. In DNA, the CDR3 is TGCGCCAGCAGCCAAGAGGCATTAGGGACCCAGTACTTC.

This sequence joins TRBV29-1 and TRBJ2-3; 8 nucleotides agree with TRBD1. The CDR3 spans 14 residues. Germline CDR1 reads SQVTM; CDR2 reads ANQGSEA. With V trimmed by 7 bases and J by 2 bases, 8 bases remained unmatched. The CDR3 DNA follows: TGCAGCGCCCCCCCCCAGGGGGCCACAGATACGCAGTATTTT. Protein sequence: CSAPPQGATDTQYF.

The rearrangement joins TRBV7-6 to TRBJ2-5, with TRBD2 matching over 12 bases. From germline, CDR1 is SGHVS and CDR2 FNYEAQ. V lost 0 bases and J lost 5; bases outside the gene matches: 7. The CDR3 extends over 17 amino acids. This CDR3 is CASSLAASGGAGETQYF. The CDR3 DNA follows: TGTGCCAGCAGCTTAGCGGCTAGCGGGGGGGCAGGGGAGACCCAGTACTTC.